This entry lists 21 T cell receptor beta chains sequenced from one sample in a study of regulatory T cells in long-lasting Graves disease. Time point given: newly diagnosed GD, antithyroid drugs for less than 3 months. PBMC RNA served as the TCR library source. Library construction for TCR beta used iRepertoire HTBI primers and Arm-PCR of CDR3 regions. Via MiXCR, TCRdb re-called the multiplex PCR reads, giving one row per CDR3 protein. Seen here are approximately 540,000 distinct CDR3 sequences, about 11% observed once, and the top ten hold about 8.3%. These data were likewise used in another study, on T cells in Graves' hyperthyroidism and ophthalmopathy.

This material consisted of peripheral blood mononuclear cells (PBMCs), taken at new diagnosis, from a patient treated with antithyroid drugs. All receptors derive from a woman younger than 45 with Graves disease.

This clonotype was counted ten times or more. The chain carries TRBV19 and TRBJ1-5; D is unresolved. CDR1 and CDR2 (germline): LNHDA, SQIVND (reference sequence). This CDR3 has 14 amino acids. V lost 10 bases and J 0 bases, leaving 13 bases between the germline ends. The CDR3 reads CATQKAFSNQPQHF. In nucleotides, the CDR3 is TGTGCCACCCAGAAGGCGTTTAGCAATCAGCCCCAGCATTTT.

This clonotype occurred many times. The CDR3 nucleotides are TGTGCCAGCAGCTTAGGGTTGAGCTCCTACAATGAGCAGTTCTTC. Its translation: CASSLGLSSYNEQFF. J is TRBJ2-1 and V is TRBV5-4, with D uncertain. Germline V CDR1 and CDR2: SGHNT, YYREEE (reference sequence). The V and J ends lost 2 bases and 0 bases respectively, with 9 bases between them. This CDR3 comprises 15 residues.

In its sample, this clonotype was seen many times. V and J are TRBV11-2 and TRBJ2-5; D not certain. Germline V gene lookup returns CDR1 SGHAT and CDR2 FQNNGV. The length of the CDR3 is 12 residues. Between the trimmed V and J ends, which lost 0 bases and 12 bases, there was a span of 11 bases. CDR3 loop: CASSLDYYVKYF. For the CDR3, the DNA is TGTGCCAGCAGCTTAGATTATTATGTGAAGTACTTC.

This clonotype was observed many times. The rearrangement links TRBV27 to TRBJ1-1, with unresolved D. The V and J ends lost 6 bases and 5 bases respectively, with 19 bases between them. CDR3 length: 15 residues. Germline V lookup: CDR1 MNHEY, CDR2 SMNVEV (reference sequence). The CDR3 is CASRSGGWEGTEAFF. CDR3 coding DNA: TGTGCCAGCAGATCGGGCGGATGGGAGGGAACTGAAGCTTTCTTT.

This clonotype was observed many times. The chain employs TRBV24-1 and TRBJ2-5; D call uncertain. Germline CDR1 and CDR2: KGHDR and SFDVKD. V was cut by 5 bases and J by 3 bases, with 6 bases left in between. The CDR3 is made up of 12 amino acids. The CDR3 spells CATSGTEETQYF. DNA of the CDR3: TGTGCCACCAGTGGGACGGAAGAGACCCAGTACTTC.

The chain has TRBV20-1 and TRBJ2-5, with a possible D match to TRBD2 (6 bases). CDR1 and CDR2 (germline): DFQATT, SNEGSKA (reference sequence). Trimming took off 1 base at V and 0 bases at J, with 9 bases between the two ends. This CDR3 has 14 residues. The CDR3 nucleotides read TGCAGTGCTAGAGGAAGGGACTACCAAGAGACCCAGTACTTC. This gives the protein CSARGRDYQETQYF.

The chain carries TRBV29-1 and TRBJ2-1; no firm D call. V shed 2 bases and J shed 1 base, with 6 bases lying between them. The CDR3 is 13 residues long. CDR1 and CDR2 (germline): SQVTM, ANQGSEA. The DNA of the CDR3 is TGCAGCGTTGAATCCGCGTCCTACAATGAGCAGTTCTTC. Translating gives CSVESASYNEQFF.

The chain joins TRBV10-3 to TRBJ2-1; D remains unclear. CDR1 and CDR2 from the germline V gene are ENHRY and SYGVKD. Trimming removed 0 bases from V and 6 bases from J, with 9 bases in between. The CDR3 sequence is 14 residues long. This chain's CDR3 is CAISESGWGNEQFF. The CDR3 nucleotides are TGTGCCATCAGTGAGTCCGGTTGGGGCAATGAGCAGTTCTTC.

The gene calls are TRBV3-1 and TRBJ2-2; TRBD2 agrees at 11 bases. With V trimmed by 7 bases and J by 3 bases, 13 bases remained unmatched. CDR1 and CDR2 from the germline V gene are LGHDT and YNNKEL (reference sequence). The CDR3 is made up of 18 amino acids. The CDR3 nucleotides are TGTGCCAGCACCCCCCGGACTAGCGGGCAGAGGCACACCGGGGAGCTGTTTTTT. As protein: CASTPRTSGQRHTGELFF.

V usage is TRBV20-1 and J usage is TRBJ2-2, with 12 bases that match TRBD2. Germline CDR1 is DFQATT and CDR2 is SNEGSKA (reference sequence). Losses at the gene ends were 4 bases for V and 6 bases for J; bases not matched to a gene: 3. The CDR3 loop spans 14 amino acids. The CDR3, as DNA: TGCAGTGCTATGACTAGCGGGAGAGCCGGGGAGCTGTTTTTT. Residues: CSAMTSGRAGELFF.

This clonotype has a count of ten or more. This chain links TRBV3-1 with TRBJ1-1, with D perhaps matching TRBD1 (5 bases). The CDR3 is 13 residues long. V was cut by 1 base and J by 7 bases, with 10 bases left in between. Germline CDR1 and CDR2: LGHDT and YNNKEL (reference sequence). The CDR3 here is CASSQVAGVEAFF. CDR3 DNA: TGTGCCAGCAGCCAAGTAGCGGGGGTTGAAGCTTTCTTT.

This clonotype has only a few counts. One junction end disagrees with the germline gene, perhaps due to a read error. The genes are TRBV28 and TRBJ1-1; weak D call: TRBD1 (6 bases). There are 15 residues in the CDR3. CDR1 is MDHEN and CDR2 is SYDVKM in the germline V gene. The CDR3: CASSLLGHLNTEVFF. CDR3 bases: TGTGCCAGCAGTTTACTGGGACACTTGAACACTGAAGTTTTCTTT.

The chain carries TRBV2 and TRBJ1-5; D not certain. V lost 4 bases and J lost 4, with 8 bases in between. CDR1 SNHLY and CDR2 FYNNEI come from the germline V gene. The CDR3 length is 13 residues. DNA of the CDR3: TGTGCCAGCAGTGTTTCAGATAATCAGCCCCAGCATTTT. Translation gives CASSVSDNQPQHF.

The chain uses TRBV6-2 or TRBV6-3 and TRBJ2-3; D ambiguous. Trimming cost V 5 bases and J 11 bases, with 14 bases left between them. The germline V gene has CDR1 MNHEY and CDR2 SVGEGT. CDR3 length: 12 residues. As DNA, the CDR3 is TGTGCCAGCAGTGAAAGGAATCCTATGCAGTATTTT. This encodes CASSERNPMQYF.

This clonotype showed up many times. This chain connects TRBV20-1 to TRBJ2-7, with 10 positions matching TRBD2. The CDR3 contains 15 residues. The germline CDR1 and CDR2 sequences are DFQATT and SNEGSKA (reference sequence). V trimming: 4 bases; J trimming: 12 bases; junction bases outside the gene matches: 18. This chain's CDR3 is CSATPWTSGIRVWYF. The CDR3 DNA sequence: TGCAGTGCTACCCCTTGGACTAGCGGAATTAGGGTCTGGTACTTC.

As concerns this clonotype: At one end, the junction sequence differs from germline, possibly due to a read error. The V call is TRBV14, the J call TRBJ2-1, with TRBD2 matching over 8 bases. CDR1 and CDR2 (germline): SGHDN, FVKESK. The CDR3 runs 15 residues. CDR3 in amino acids: CASSPTSGLWDEQFF. CDR3 nucleotide sequence: TGTGCCAGCAGCCCCACTAGCGGCCTGTGGGATGAGCAGTTCTTT.

This clonotype was seen repeatedly, ten times or more. The rearrangement links TRBV18 to TRBJ1-6; D not resolved. CDR1 is KGHSH, CDR2 LQKENI, per germline. CDR3 length equals 14 residues. Between the trimmed V and J ends, which lost 2 bases and 7 bases, there was a span of 9 bases. The CDR3 spells CASSPAAGNSPLHF. In DNA form, the CDR3 reads TGTGCCAGCTCACCAGCGGCAGGAAATTCACCCCTCCACTTT. Drawing the rest from reference TRBV18 and TRBJ1-6, the complete variable domain is NAGVMQNPRHLVRRRGQEARLRCSPMKGHSHVYWYRQLPEEGLKFMVYLQKENIIDESGMPKERFSAEFPKEGPSILRIQQVVRGDSAAYFCASSPAAGNSPLHFGNGTRLTVT.

The chain carries TRBV28 and TRBJ1-2; TRBD1 matches at 8 bases. V was pared by 6 bases and J by 3 bases, with 12 bases of the junction left unmatched. Per the germline V gene, CDR1 is MDHEN and CDR2 is SYDVKM. This CDR3 region has 16 residues. In DNA, the CDR3 is TGTGCCAGCAGGCTGGAGACAGGGGCGGGTGACTATGGCTACACCTTC. Protein product: CASRLETGAGDYGYTF.

V gene TRBV19 combines with J gene TRBJ2-7; tentative D call: TRBD2 (5 bases). Germline values: CDR1 LNHDA, CDR2 SQIVND (reference sequence). The length of the CDR3 is 13 residues. The V gene lost 3 bases and the J gene lost 5 bases, with 11 bases spanning the gap. The CDR3 DNA sequence: TGTGCCAGTAGTATGGCGCGGGTGGACGAGCAGTACTTC. It codes for CASSMARVDEQYF.

The chain links TRBV6-1 to TRBJ1-4; D not certain. Germline loops: CDR1 MNHNS, CDR2 SASEGT. The CDR3 sequence is 15 residues long. The V and J ends lost 6 bases and 4 bases respectively, with 15 bases between them. CDR3 bases: TGTGCCAGCAGAGTCTCGAGGGCCTATAATGAAAAACTGTTTTTT. Its protein product is CASRVSRAYNEKLFF.

This clonotype was picked up many times. The rearrangement uses TRBV30 and TRBJ1-3; a possible D gene is TRBD1 (5 bases). The CDR3 totals 13 residues. From germline, CDR1 is GTSNPN and CDR2 SVGIG (reference sequence). V lost 4 bases, J lost 2 bases, and 9 bases lay in between. The CDR3 spells CAWNRLTGNTIYF. CDR3 sequence (DNA): TGTGCCTGGAACAGGCTTACTGGAAACACCATATATTTT.